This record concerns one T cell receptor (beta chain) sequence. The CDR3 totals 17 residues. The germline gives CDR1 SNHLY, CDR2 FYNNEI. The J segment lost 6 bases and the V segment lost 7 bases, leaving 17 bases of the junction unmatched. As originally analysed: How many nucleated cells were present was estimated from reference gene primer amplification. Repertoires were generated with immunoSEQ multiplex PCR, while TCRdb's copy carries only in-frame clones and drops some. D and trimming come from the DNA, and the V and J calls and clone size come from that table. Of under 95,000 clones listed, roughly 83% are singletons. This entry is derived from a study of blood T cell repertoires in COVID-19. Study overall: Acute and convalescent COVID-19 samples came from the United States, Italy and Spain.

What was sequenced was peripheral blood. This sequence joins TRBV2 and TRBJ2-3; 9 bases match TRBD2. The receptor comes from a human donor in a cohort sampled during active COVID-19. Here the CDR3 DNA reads TGTGCCAGCAATTCTGGTGGGCTAGCGGGGACCCGGGATACGCAGTATTTT. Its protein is CASNSGGLAGTRDTQYF.